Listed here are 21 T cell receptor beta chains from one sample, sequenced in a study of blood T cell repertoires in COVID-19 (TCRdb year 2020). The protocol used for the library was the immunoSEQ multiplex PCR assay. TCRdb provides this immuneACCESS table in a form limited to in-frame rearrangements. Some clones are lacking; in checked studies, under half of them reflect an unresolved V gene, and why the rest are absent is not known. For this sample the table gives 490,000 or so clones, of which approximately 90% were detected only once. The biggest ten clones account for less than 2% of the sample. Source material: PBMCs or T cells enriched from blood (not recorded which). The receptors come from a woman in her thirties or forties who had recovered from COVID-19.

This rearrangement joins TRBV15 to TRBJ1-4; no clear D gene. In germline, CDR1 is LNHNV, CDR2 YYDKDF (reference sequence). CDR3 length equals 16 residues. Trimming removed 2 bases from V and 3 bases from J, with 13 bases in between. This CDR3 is CATSRHPGRPNEKLFF. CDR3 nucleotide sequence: TGTGCCACCAGCAGACACCCAGGCAGACCTAATGAAAAACTGTTTTTT.

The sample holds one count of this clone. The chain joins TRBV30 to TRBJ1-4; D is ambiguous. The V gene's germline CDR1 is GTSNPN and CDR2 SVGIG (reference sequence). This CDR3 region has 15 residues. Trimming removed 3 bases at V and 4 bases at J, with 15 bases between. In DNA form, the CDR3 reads TGTGCCTGGAGGAAAGCGCCTTTGGATAATGAAAAACTGTTTTTT. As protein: CAWRKAPLDNEKLFF. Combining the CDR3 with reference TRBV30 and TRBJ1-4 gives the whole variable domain SQTIHQWPATLVQPVGSPLSLECTVEGTSNPNLYWYRQAAGRGLQLLFYSVGIGQISSEVPQNLSASRPQDRQFILSSKKLLLSDSGFYLCAWRKAPLDNEKLFFGSGTQLSVL.

CDR3 sequence: CASSLARTLNTEAFF. CDR3 nucleotide sequence: TGTGCCAGCAGCTTAGCCCGCACTCTGAACACTGAAGCTTTCTTT. The chain is built from TRBV7-9 and TRBJ1-1; no reliable D call. V gave up 0 bases and J gave up 0 bases, with 8 bases separating them. Germline V gene sequence: CDR1 SEHNR, CDR2 FQNEAQ (reference sequence). The CDR3 loop spans 15 amino acids.

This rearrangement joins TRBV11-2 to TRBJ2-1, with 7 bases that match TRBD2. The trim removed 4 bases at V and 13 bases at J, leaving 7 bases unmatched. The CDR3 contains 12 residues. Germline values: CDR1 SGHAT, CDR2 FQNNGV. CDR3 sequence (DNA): TGTGCCAGCAGCTGGGGGGGGGACTCTCAGTTCTTC. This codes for CASSWGGDSQFF.

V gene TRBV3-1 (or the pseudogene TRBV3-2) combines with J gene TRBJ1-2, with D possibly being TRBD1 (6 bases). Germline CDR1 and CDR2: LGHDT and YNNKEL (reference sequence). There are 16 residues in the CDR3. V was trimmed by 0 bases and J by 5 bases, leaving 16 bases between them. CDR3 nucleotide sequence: TGTGCCAGCAGCCAAGATGCAGGCAGGGGATCTTATGGCTACACCTTC. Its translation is CASSQDAGRGSYGYTF.

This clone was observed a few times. The CDR3 loop is CASSELAGSYNEQFF. The CDR3 DNA reads as TGTGCCAGCAGTGAACTAGCGGGCTCCTACAATGAGCAGTTCTTC. The V call is TRBV6-1, the J call TRBJ2-1, with 8 bases lining up with TRBD2. This CDR3 comprises 15 residues. From germline, CDR1 is MNHNS and CDR2 SASEGT. Germline trimming cut 2 bases from V and 0 bases from J; bases unmatched to any gene: 0.

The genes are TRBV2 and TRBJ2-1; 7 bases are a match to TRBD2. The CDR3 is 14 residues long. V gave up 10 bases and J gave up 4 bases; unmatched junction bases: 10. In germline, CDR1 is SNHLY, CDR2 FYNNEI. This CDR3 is CAIGGEGIYNEQFF. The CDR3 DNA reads TGTGCCATAGGAGGGGAGGGAATATACAATGAGCAGTTCTTC.

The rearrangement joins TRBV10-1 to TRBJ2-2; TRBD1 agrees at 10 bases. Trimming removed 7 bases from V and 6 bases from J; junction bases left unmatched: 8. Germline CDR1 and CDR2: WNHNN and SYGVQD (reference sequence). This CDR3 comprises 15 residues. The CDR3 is CASINPGTGAGELFF. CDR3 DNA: TGCGCCAGCATAAACCCCGGGACAGGGGCCGGGGAGCTGTTTTTT.

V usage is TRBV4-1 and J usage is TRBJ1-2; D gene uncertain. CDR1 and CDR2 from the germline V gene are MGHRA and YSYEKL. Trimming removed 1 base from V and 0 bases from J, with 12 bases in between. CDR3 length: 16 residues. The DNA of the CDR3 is TGCGCCAGCAGCCAAGGGCCCAAGTATCCTAACTATGGCTACACCTTC. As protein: CASSQGPKYPNYGYTF.

In DNA, the CDR3 is TGTGCCAGCCATGGACAGCCTAATTCACCCCTCCACTTT. This codes for CASHGQPNSPLHF. The J gene is TRBJ1-6, the V gene TRBV2; tentatively, D is TRBD1 (6 bases). CDR3 length: 13 amino acids. V lost 8 bases to trimming and J lost 6 bases, with 11 bases between them. From germline, CDR1 is SNHLY and CDR2 FYNNEI. Full variable domain (outside the CDR3, taken from reference TRBV2 and TRBJ1-6): EPEVTQTPSHQVTQMGQEVILRCVPISNHLYFYWYRQILGQKVEFLVSFYNNEISEKSEIFDDQFSVERPDGSNFTLKIRSTKLEDSAMYFCASHGQPNSPLHFGNGTRLTVT.

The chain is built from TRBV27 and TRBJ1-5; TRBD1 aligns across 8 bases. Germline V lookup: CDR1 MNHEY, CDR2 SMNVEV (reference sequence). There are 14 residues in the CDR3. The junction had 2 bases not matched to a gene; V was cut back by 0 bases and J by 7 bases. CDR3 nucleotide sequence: TGTGCCAGCAGTTTATCGACAGGGGCCCAGCCCCAGCATTTT. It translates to CASSLSTGAQPQHF.

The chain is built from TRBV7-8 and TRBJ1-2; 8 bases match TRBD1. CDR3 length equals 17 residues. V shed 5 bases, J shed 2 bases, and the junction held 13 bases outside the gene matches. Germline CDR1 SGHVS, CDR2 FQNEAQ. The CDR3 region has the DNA TGTGCCAGCAGCCTGGACAGGGTAACGTTGGGCAACTATGGCTACACCTTC. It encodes CASSLDRVTLGNYGYTF.

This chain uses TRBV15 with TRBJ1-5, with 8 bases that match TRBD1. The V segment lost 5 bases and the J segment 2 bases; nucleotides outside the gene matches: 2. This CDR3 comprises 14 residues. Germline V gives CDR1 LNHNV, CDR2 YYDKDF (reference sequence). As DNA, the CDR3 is TGTGCCACCAGCGAGGGACAGGGCAATCAGCCCCAGCATTTT. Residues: CATSEGQGNQPQHF.

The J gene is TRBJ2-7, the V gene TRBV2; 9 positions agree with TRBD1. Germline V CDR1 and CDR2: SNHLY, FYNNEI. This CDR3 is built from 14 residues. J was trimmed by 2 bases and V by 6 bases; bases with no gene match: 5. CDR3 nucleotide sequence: TGTGCCAGCAGGACCAGACAGGGGGCCTACGAGCAGTACTTC. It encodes CASRTRQGAYEQYF.

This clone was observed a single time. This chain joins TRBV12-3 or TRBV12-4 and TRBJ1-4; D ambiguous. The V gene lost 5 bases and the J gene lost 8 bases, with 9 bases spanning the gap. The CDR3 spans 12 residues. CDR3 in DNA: TGTGCCAGCAGTCCGTATGTGGAAAAACTGTTTTTT. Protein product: CASSPYVEKLFF.

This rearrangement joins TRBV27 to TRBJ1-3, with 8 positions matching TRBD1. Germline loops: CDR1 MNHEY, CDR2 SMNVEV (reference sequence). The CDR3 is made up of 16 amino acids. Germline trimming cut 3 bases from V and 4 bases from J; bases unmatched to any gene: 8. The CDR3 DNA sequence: TGTGCCAGCAGTTTGCGGGCCAGGGGGCGAGGAAACACCATATATTTT. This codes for CASSLRARGRGNTIYF.

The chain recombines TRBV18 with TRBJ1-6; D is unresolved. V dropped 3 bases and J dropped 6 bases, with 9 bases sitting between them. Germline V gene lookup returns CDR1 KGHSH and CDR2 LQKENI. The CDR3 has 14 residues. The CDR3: CASSPDTLNSPLHF. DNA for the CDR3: TGTGCCAGCTCACCCGACACGCTTAATTCACCCCTCCACTTT. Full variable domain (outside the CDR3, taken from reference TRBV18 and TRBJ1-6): NAGVMQNPRHLVRRRGQEARLRCSPMKGHSHVYWYRQLPEEGLKFMVYLQKENIIDESGMPKERFSAEFPKEGPSILRIQQVVRGDSAAYFCASSPDTLNSPLHFGNGTRLTVT.

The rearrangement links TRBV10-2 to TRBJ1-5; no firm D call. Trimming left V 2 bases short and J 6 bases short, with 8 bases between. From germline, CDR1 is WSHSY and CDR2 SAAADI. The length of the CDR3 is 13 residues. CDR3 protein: CASSESRGQPQHF. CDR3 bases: TGCGCCAGCAGTGAGAGTAGAGGTCAGCCCCAGCATTTT.

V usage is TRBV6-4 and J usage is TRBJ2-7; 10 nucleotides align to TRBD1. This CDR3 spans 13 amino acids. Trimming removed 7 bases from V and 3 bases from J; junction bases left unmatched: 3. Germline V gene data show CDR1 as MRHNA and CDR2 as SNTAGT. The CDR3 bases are TGTGCCAGCAAGGGACAGGGGATCTACGAGCAGTACTTC. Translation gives CASKGQGIYEQYF.

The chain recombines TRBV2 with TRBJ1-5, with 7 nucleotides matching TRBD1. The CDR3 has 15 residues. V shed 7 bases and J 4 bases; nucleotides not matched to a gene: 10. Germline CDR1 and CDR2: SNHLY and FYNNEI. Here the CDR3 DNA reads TGTGCCAGCACCGCAGGGACAGCGGAAAATCAGCCCCAGCATTTT. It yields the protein CASTAGTAENQPQHF.

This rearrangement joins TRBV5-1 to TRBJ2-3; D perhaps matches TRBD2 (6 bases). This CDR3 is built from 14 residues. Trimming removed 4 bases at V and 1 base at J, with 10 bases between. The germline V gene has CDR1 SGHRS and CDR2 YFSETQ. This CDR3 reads CASSQDYRTDTQYF. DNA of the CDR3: TGCGCCAGCAGCCAGGACTACCGCACAGATACGCAGTATTTT.